This T cell receptor beta chain was sequenced during a study of T cells after yellow fever vaccination. CDR3 length: 20 residues. The germline V gene has CDR1 SNHLY and CDR2 FYNNEI. The J segment lost 6 bases and the V segment lost 3 bases, leaving 23 bases of the junction unmatched. Synthesis of TCR cDNA relied on 5'RACE template switching, which attached a universal primer site and UMIs. TCRdb ran MiXCR on the 5' RACE reads and lists one entry per CDR3 protein. This table has 320,000 or so distinct CDR3 sequences, 7% to 10% appearing once. Comments on this clonotype: What it recognizes is unknown.

Study-wide points: Most clones from primary vaccination were detected again post-booster (about 95% CD4, 70% to 90% CD8).

This chain joins TRBV2 and TRBJ1-5, with 7 nucleotides matching TRBD1. Sequences were derived from PBMCs, sampled approximately 47 days after the first yellow fever vaccination. The receptor comes from a man aged 18 to 29 who received the YFV17D yellow fever vaccine. CDR3 DNA sequence: TGTGCCAGCAGTGACAGCGTCGGGAGGGGGCAGGGAAAAGTAGCTCAGCCCCAGCATTTT. Amino acid sequence: CASSDSVGRGQGKVAQPQHF.